This T cell receptor (beta chain) was sequenced during a study of shared clonotypes between healthy human individuals. Assay: immunoSEQ multiplex PCR; the TCRdb copy retains only in-frame clones and omits some. The data contain more than 850,000 clones, around three quarters of them singletons. All donors were Caucasian adults living in Nashville, Tennessee. Splitting of CD4+ cells produced CD45RA+ naive and CD45RA-negative memory subsets. This TCR was sampled from a man aged 18 to 30 in good health. Some clones in this sample may be carry-over from other donors' samples. The specimen was memory CD4+ T cells from PBMCs. Regarding subset: CD45RA-negative fraction.

CDR3 sequence: CASSLVGLDTGELFF. The CDR3 nucleotides are TGTGCCAGCAGCTTAGTGGGGTTGGACACCGGGGAGCTGTTTTTT. The chain employs TRBV7-2 and TRBJ2-2; D is unclear. V lost 1 base to trimming and J lost 3 bases, with 9 bases between them. The CDR3 totals 15 residues. Germline V gives CDR1 SGHTA, CDR2 FQGNSA.